The entry below gives a single T cell receptor (beta chain) sequence along with its context. The data originate from a study of radiation and T cells in renal cell carcinoma. Method: immunoSEQ multiplex PCR; TCRdb's copy keeps in-frame clones and lacks some. There are some 130,000 clones in the sample; roughly four fifths occur only once, and approximately 1.9% lies in the top ten. As to time point: blood 2 weeks post-SBRT. As to treatment: 15 Gy SBRT to primary tumor, nephrectomy 4 weeks later. Trimming took off 7 bases at V and 4 bases at J, with 10 bases between the two ends. Germline V gene sequence: CDR1 LNHNV, CDR2 YYDKDF (reference sequence). CDR3 length: 12 amino acids.

The TCR was taken from a woman aged 55-70 years with renal cell carcinoma. The chain links TRBV15 to TRBJ1-2, with unresolved D. The sample in question was blood, obtained from a patient whose treatment included radiotherapy and nephrectomy. The CDR3 DNA reads as TGTGCCACCAACAACGGGCTCTATGGCTACACCTTC. Protein product: CATNNGLYGYTF. Drawing the rest from reference TRBV15 and TRBJ1-2, the complete variable domain is DAMVIQNPRYQVTQFGKPVTLSCSQTLNHNVMYWYQQKSSQAPKLLFHYYDKDFNNEADTPDNFQSRRPNTSFCFLDIRSPGLGDTAMYLCATNNGLYGYTFGSGTRLTVV.